The sequence of this T cell receptor beta chain was determined in a study of Graves' ophthalmopathy and Graves' hyperthyroidism (dated by TCRdb to between 2018 and 2020). Regarding the complete study: Peripheral blood was collected at initial diagnosis, prior to any treatment. TCR beta repertoire signatures were used to distinguish Graves' ophthalmopathy from Graves' hyperthyroidism and to predict progression to ophthalmopathy. In total, around 130 blood samples were TCR-sequenced: some 43 ophthalmopathy, approximately 80 hyperthyroidism and some 17 hyperthyroidism-to-ophthalmopathy patients. A discovery set of 100 patients (roughly 43 ophthalmopathy, 57 stable hyperthyroidism) was enrolled to explore V-J signatures distinguishing ophthalmopathy from hyperthyroidism. The independent validation cohort included 18 to 20 hyperthyroidism patients plus 17 patients who later progressed from hyperthyroidism to ophthalmopathy. In more than five hyperthyroidism patients, the T-cell repertoires found in thyroid tissue were compared with those found in blood. Following sample collection, hyperthyroidism patients were given methimazole at a starting dose of 30 mg daily, and ophthalmopathy patients were given high-dose intravenous methylprednisolone. The roughly 91 discovery patients were randomly divided into training and test sets at a 7:3 ratio. Beyond this particular receptor, the publication reports: Most of the expanded thyroid clonotypes with a frequency above 0.001 were also detected in blood, and it was suggested that the thyroid immune response may be reflected by blood repertoires. No statistical method was used to predetermine the sample size, and group allocation was not hidden from the investigators. In validation, the model predicted ophthalmopathy progression with 70.59% sensitivity and approximately 72% specificity; roughly eleven predicted patients were CT-confirmed with GO in a median of roughly 6.8 months. Ophthalmopathy was separated from stable hyperthyroidism by the 13-signature model with roughly 90% sensitivity and just under 84% specificity in cross-validation and with 80%/75% in the test set.

CDR1 and CDR2 were assigned from the germline V gene as SGHRS and YFSETQ. From the cysteine up to the phenylalanine, the CDR3 has a length of 16 residues. Just the 48-base CDR3 DNA is kept, in frame starting at base 1. V is reduced by 3 bases and J by 2 bases, leaving a spacing of 18 bases between them. Remarks on this clonotype: The clone's antigen remains unknown. The sample holds no much larger clone one base away, and base qualities are not on file.

For repertoire sequencing, TCR beta CDR3 regions were amplified from RNA transcripts. The first round of RT-PCR was done with HTBI primers and the Qiagen OneStep RT-PCR kit, and was followed by a second round of multiplex PCR, then size selection and purification. Sequencing of the libraries was carried out on an Illumina HiSeq2000 in paired-end mode with 100 bp reads. The authors' pipeline ran thus. Reads were processed with SOAPnuke, discarding reads with adapters, uncalled bases, mean Phred below 15, or no exact constant-primer or identifier match. COPE v1.2.5 was used to merge the high-quality paired reads. Each unique nucleotide sequence was treated as a clonotype, and MiTCR v1.1 was used to align the clonotypes to the IMGT TRB V, D and J references. Only V-J combinations with frequency above 0.0001 were analysed, covering approximately 99% of repertoires. A TCR clonal expansion and chaos score per V-J combination was defined as the ratio of F50 clonal expansion to chaos observed in the TCRdist matrix. Welch's t-statistics and random forest were used to reduce the features to some 13 V-J combinations, which were then used as input to a naive Bayes classifier. The Morisita-Horn index was used to measure how similar the thyroid and blood repertoires were. The public reads were run again by TCRdb, first through fastp at Q25 and then through MiXCR, and only productive beta chains were kept. Identical CDR3 proteins give one entry, which carries the most common genes and DNA. The V and J calls were determined by TCRdb, not by the authors. Across this sample there are hundreds of thousands of distinct CDR3 sequences, with approximately 15% seen only once. In total, the top ten clones hold about 9.4% of the sample.

Ophthalmopathy patients were characterized by moderately to severely active disease, a Clinical Activity Score of at least 3, a NOSPECS grade of at least 4, and a disease duration under 3 months. Patients with other autoimmune diseases, uncontrolled infections, pregnancy or lactation were excluded. Diagnosis relied on clinical symptoms, serum thyroxine, TRAb, thyroid ultrasound and orbital computed tomography. Using Ficoll-Paque density gradient centrifugation, PBMCs were isolated from 9 to 10 ml of fresh peripheral blood. Total RNA was extracted with Trizol reagent and quality-checked on an Agilent 2100 Bioanalyzer.

The chain is assembled from TRBV5-1 and TRBJ2-7, with the D call perhaps TRBD1 or TRBD2, as 6 bases match in each case. The sequence was collected from a woman in her thirties with Graves' ophthalmopathy. Donor details come from another sample of the same person, matched by shared clones. The material sequenced was blood. The CDR3 is CASSSQGPGVTYEQYF. Here is the DNA: TGCGCCAGCAGCTCACAGGGACCGGGAGTAACCTACGAGCAGTACTTC.